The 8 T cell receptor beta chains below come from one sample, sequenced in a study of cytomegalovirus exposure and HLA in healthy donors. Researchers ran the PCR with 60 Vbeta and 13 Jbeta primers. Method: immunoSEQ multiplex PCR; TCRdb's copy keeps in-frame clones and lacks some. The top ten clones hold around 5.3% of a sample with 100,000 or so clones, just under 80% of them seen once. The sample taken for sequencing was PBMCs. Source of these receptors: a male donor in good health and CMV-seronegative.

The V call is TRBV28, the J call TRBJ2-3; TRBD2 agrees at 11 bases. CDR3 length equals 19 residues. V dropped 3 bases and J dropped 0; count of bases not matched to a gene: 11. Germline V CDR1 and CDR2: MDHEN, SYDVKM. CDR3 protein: CASSFPPGGTSGSTDTQYF. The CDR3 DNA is TGTGCCAGCAGTTTCCCCCCCGGCGGGACTAGCGGAAGCACAGATACGCAGTATTTT.

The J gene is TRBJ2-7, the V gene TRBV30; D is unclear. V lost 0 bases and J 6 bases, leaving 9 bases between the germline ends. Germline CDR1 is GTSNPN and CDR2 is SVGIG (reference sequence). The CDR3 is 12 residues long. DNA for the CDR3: TGTGCCTGGAGTGTTTCGGTGCCCGAGCAGTACTTC. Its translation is CAWSVSVPEQYF.

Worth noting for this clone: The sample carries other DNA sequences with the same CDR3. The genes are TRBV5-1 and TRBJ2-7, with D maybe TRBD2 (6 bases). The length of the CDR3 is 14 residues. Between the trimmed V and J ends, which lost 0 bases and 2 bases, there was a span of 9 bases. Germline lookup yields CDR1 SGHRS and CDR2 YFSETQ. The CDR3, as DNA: TGCGCCAGCAGCTTGGGGGGACTCACCTACGAGCAGTACTTC. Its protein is CASSLGGLTYEQYF. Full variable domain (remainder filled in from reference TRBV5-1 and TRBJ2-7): KAGVTQTPRYLIKTRGQQVTLSCSPISGHRSVSWYQQTPGQGLQFLFEYFSETQRNKGNFPGRFSGRQFSNSRSEMNVSTLELGDSALYLCASSLGGLTYEQYFGPGTRLTVT.

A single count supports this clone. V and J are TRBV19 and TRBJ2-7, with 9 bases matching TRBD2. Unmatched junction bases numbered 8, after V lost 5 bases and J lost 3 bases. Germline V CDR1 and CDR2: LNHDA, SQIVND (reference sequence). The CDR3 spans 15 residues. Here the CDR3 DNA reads TGTGCCAGTAGTCCATCAAGGACTAGCGTCTACGAGCAGTACTTC. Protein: CASSPSRTSVYEQYF.

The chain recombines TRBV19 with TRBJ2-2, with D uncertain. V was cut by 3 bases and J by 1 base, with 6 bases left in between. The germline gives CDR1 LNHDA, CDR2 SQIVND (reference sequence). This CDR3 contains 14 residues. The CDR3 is CASSIPVNTGELFF. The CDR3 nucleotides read TGTGCCAGTAGTATTCCGGTGAACACCGGGGAGCTGTTTTTT.

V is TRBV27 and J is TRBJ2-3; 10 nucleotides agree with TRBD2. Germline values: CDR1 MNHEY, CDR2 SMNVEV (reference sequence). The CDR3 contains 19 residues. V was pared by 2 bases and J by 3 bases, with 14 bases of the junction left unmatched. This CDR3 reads CASSLGSASGSLRTDTQYF. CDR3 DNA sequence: TGTGCCAGCAGTTTAGGGTCGGCTAGCGGGAGTTTGAGAACAGATACGCAGTATTTT.

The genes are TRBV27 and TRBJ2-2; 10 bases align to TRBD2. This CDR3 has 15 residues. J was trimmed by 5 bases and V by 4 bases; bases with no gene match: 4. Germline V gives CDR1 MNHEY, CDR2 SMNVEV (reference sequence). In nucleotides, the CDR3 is TGTGCCAGCAGTTCGGGACTAGCGTATACCGGGGAGCTGTTTTTT. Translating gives CASSSGLAYTGELFF.

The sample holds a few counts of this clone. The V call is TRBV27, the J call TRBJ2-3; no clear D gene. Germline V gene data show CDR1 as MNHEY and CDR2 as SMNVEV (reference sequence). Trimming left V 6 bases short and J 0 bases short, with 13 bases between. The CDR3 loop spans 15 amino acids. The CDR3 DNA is TGTGCCAGCAGCCCCACGCGGTTTAGCACAGATACGCAGTATTTT. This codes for CASSPTRFSTDTQYF.